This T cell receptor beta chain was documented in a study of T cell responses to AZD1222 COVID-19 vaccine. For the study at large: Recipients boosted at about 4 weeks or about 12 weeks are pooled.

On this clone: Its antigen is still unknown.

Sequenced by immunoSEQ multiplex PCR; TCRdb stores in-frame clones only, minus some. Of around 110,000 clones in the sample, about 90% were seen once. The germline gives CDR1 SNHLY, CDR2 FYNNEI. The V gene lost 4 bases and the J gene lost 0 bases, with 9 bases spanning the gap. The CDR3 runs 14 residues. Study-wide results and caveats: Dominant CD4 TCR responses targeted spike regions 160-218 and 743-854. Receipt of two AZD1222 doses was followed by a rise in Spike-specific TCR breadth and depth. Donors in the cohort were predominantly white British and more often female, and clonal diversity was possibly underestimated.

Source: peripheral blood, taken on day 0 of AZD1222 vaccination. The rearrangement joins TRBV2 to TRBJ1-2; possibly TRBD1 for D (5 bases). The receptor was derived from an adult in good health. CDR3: CASSVTEANYGYTF. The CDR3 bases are TGTGCCAGCAGTGTGACAGAAGCTAACTATGGCTACACCTTC.